This T cell receptor beta chain appears in the sequencing data of a study of blood T cell repertoires in COVID-19. Study overall: Samples representing acute and convalescent COVID-19 were sourced from the United States, Italy and Spain. T cells, B-cell-depleted T cells, or PBMCs supplied cDNA or gDNA.

In the original processing: Researchers report that nucleated cell counts were estimated from reference gene primer amplification. The method was immunoSEQ multiplex PCR; TCRdb's version includes in-frame clones alone and lacks a portion of them. The DNA was the basis for D and trimming; V, J and clone size are from that table. The profile shows 250,000 to 400,000 clones, approximately 90% of them singletons. The sequence came from a woman aged 30 to 39 with COVID-19, enrolled during active disease. Sequencing used peripheral blood.

The CDR3 reads CASSRDRIYGYTF. The CDR3 bases are TGTGCCAGCAGTCGGGACAGAATCTATGGCTACACCTTC. The V call is TRBV12-3 or TRBV12-4, the J call TRBJ1-2; 7 bases fit TRBD1. This CDR3 spans 13 amino acids. J gave up 4 bases and V 5 bases, and 4 bases lay outside the gene matches.